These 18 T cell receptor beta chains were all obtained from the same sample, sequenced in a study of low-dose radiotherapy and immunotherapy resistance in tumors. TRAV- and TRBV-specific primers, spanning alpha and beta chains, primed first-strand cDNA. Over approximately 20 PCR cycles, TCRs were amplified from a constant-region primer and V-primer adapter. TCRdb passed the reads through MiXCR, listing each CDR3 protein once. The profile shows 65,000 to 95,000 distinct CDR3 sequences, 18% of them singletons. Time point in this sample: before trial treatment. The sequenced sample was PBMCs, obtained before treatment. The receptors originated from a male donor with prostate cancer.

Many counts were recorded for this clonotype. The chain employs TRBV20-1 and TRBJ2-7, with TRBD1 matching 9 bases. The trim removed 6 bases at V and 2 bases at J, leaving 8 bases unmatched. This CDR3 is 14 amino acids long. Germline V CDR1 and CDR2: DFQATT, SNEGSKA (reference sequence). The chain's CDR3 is CSARRGTGTYEQYF. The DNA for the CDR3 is TGCAGTGCCAGACGTGGGACAGGGACCTACGAGCAGTACTTC.

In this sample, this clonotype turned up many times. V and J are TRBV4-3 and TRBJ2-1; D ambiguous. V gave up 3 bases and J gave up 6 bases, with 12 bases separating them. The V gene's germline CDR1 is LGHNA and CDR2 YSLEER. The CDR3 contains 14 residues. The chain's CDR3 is CASSQSQARNEQFF. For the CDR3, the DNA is TGCGCCAGCAGCCAGAGCCAAGCTCGCAATGAGCAGTTCTTC.

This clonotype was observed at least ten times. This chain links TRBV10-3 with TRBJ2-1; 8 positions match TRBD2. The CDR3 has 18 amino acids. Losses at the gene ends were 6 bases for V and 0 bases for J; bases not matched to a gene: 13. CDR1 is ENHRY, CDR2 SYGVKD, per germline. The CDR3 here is CAIRGGTGGPSSYNEQFF. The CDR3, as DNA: TGTGCCATCAGGGGCGGGACGGGAGGGCCGAGCTCCTACAATGAGCAGTTCTTC.

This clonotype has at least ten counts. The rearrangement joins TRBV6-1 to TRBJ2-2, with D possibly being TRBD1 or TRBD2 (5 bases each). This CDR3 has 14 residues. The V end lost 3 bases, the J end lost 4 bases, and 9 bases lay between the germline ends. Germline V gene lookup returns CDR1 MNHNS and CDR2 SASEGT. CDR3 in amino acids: CASSDWGSTGELFF. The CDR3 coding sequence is TGTGCCAGCAGTGATTGGGGGTCCACCGGGGAGCTGTTTTTT.

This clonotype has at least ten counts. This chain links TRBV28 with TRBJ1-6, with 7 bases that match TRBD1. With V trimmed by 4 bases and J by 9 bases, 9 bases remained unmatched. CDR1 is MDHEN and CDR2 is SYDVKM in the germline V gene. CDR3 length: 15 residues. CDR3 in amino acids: CASSSPTGLSSPLHF. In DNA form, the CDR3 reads TGTGCCAGCAGTTCCCCGACAGGGCTGAGTTCACCCCTCCACTTT.

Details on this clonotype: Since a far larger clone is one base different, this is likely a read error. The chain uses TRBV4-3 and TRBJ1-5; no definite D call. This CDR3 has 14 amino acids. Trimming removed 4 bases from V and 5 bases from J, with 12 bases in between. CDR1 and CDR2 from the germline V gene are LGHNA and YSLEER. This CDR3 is CASSLGPSYQPQHF. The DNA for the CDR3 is TGCGCCAGCAGCCTAGGGCCAAGCTATCAGCCCCAGCATTTT.

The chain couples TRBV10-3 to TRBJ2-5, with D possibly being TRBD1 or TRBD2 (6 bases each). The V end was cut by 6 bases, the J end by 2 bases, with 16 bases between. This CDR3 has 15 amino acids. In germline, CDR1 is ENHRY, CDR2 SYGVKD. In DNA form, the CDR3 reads TGTGCCATCAGCGGGGGCGGACAGATACAAGAGACCCAGTACTTC. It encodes CAISGGGQIQETQYF.

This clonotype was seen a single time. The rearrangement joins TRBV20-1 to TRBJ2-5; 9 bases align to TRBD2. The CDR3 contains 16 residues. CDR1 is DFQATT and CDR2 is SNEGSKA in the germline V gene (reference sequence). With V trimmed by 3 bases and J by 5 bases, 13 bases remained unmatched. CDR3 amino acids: CSASASSGGVDETQYF. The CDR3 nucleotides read TGCAGTGCTAGTGCGAGTAGCGGGGGAGTCGACGAGACCCAGTACTTC.

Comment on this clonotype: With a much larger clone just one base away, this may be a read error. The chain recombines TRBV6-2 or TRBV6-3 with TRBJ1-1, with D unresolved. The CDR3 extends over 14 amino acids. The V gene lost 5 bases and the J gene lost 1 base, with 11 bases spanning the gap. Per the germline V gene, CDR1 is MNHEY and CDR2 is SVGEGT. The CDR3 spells CASSEIAGNTEAFF. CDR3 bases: TGTGCCAGCAGTGAAATAGCTGGGAACACTGAAGCTTTCTTT.

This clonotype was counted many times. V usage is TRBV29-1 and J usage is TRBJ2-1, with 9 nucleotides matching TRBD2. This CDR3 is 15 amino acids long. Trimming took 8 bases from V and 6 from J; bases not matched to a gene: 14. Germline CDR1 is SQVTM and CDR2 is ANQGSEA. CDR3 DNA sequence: TGCAGCCTCACGGGGCGGCGGGGGGGCCTCAATGAGCAGTTCTTC. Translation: CSLTGRRGGLNEQFF.

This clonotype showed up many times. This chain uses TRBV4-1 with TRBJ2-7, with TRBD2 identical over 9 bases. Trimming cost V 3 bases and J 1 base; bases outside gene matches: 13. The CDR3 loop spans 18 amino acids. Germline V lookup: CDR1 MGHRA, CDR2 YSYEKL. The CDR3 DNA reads TGCGCCAGCAGCCAGCCCGTCTTTAGCGGGAGTGTTTCCTACGAGCAGTACTTC. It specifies CASSQPVFSGSVSYEQYF.

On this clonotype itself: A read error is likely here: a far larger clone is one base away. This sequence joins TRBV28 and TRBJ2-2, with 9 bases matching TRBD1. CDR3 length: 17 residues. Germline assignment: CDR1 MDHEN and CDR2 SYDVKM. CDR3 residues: CASSTPGQGIYTGELLF. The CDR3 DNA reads TGTGCCAGCAGTACTCCAGGACAGGGGATTTACACCGGGGAGCTGTTGTTT.

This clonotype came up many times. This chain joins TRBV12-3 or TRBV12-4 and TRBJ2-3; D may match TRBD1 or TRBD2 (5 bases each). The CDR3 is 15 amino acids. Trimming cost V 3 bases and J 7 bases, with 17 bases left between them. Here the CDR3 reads CASSLMGLGRHTQYF. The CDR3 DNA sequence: TGTGCCAGCAGTTTGATGGGGCTGGGACGGCATACGCAGTATTTT.

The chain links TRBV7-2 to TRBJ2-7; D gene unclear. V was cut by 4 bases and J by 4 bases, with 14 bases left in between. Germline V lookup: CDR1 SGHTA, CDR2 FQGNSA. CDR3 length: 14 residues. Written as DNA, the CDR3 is TGTGCCAGCAGCTACCAAACGGTGGGGTACGAGCAGTACTTC. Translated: CASSYQTVGYEQYF.

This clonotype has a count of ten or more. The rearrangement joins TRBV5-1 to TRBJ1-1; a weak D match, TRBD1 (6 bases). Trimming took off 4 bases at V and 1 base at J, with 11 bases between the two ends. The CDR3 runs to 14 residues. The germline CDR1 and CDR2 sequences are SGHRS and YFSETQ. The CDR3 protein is CASSEGQPNTEAFF. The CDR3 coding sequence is TGCGCCAGCAGCGAAGGACAGCCGAACACTGAAGCTTTCTTT.

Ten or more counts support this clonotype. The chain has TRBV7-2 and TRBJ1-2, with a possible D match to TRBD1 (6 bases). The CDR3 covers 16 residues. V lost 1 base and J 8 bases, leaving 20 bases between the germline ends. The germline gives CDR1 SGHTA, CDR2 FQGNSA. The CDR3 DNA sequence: TGTGCCAGCAGCTTAGATTTCTCGGCCAGGGGAGGAGGCTACACCTTC. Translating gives CASSLDFSARGGGYTF.

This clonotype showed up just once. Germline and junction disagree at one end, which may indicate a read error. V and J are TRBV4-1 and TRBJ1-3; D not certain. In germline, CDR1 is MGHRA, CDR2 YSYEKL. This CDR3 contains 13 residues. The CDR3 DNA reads TGCGCTAGCAGCCTGACATTCGGAAACACCAAATATTTT. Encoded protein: CASSLTFGNTKYF.

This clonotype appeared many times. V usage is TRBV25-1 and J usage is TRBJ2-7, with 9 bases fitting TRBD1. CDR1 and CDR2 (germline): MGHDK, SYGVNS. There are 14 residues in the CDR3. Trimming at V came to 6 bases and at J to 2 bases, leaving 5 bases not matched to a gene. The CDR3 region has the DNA TGTGCCAGCAGGGGGGGACAGGGCCCCTACGAGCAGTACTTC. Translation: CASRGGQGPYEQYF.